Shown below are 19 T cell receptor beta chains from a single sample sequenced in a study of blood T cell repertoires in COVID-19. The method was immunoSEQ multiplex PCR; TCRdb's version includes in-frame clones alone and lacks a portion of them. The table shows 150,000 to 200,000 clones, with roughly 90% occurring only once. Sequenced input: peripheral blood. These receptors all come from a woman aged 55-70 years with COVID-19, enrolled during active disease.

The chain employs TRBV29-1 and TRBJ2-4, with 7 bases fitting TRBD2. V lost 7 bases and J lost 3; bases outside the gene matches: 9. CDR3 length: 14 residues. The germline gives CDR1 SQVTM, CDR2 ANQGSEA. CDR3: CSAVRGRDKNIQYF. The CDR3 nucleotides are TGCAGCGCTGTACGGGGGAGGGACAAAAACATTCAGTACTTC.

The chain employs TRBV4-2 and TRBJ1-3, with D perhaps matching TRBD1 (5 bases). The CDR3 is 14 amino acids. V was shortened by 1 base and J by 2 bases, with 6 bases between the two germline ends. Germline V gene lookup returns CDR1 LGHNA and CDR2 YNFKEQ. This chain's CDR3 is CASSQGGAGNTIYF. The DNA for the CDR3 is TGTGCCAGCAGCCAAGGGGGGGCTGGAAACACCATATATTTT.

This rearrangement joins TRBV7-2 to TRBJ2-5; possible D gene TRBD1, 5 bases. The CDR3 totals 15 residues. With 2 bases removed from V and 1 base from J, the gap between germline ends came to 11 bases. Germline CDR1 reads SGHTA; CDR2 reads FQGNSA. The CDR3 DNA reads TGTGCCAGCAGCTTAAGGGGCCAGCCCCAAGAGACCCAGTACTTC. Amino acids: CASSLRGQPQETQYF.

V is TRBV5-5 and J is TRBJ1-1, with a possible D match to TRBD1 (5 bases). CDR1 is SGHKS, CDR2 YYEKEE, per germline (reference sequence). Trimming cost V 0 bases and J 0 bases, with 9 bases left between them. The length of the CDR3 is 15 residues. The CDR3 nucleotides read TGTGCCAGCAGCTTGGTCGACAGCTTGAACACTGAAGCTTTCTTT. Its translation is CASSLVDSLNTEAFF.

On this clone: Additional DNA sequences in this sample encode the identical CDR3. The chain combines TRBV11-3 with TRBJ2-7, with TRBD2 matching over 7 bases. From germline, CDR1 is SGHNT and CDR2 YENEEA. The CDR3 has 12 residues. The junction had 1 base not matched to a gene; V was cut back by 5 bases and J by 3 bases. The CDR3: CASSPSGYEQYF. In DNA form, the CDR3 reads TGTGCCAGCAGCCCTAGCGGCTACGAGCAGTACTTC.

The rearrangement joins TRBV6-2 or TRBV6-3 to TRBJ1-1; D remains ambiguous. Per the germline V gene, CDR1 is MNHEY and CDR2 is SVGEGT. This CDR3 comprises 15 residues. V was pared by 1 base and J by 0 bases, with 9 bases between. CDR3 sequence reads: CASSYLELLNTEAFF. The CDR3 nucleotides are TGTGCCAGCAGTTACTTAGAACTTTTGAACACTGAAGCTTTCTTT.

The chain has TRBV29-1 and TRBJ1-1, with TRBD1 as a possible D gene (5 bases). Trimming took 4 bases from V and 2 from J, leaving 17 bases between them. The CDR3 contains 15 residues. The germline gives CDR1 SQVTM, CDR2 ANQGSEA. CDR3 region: CSVGSPGWDNTEAFF. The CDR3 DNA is TGCAGCGTTGGCTCCCCAGGGTGGGATAACACTGAAGCTTTCTTT. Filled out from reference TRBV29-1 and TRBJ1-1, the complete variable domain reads SAVISQKPSRDICQRGTSLTIQCQVDSQVTMMFWYRQQPGQSLTLIATANQGSEATYESGFVIDKFPISRPNLTFSTLTVSNMSPEDSSIYLCSVGSPGWDNTEAFFGQGTRLTVV.

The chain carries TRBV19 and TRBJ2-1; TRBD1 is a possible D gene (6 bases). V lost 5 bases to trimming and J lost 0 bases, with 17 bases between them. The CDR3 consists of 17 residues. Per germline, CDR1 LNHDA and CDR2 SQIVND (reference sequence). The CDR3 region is CASSPGHPTLSYNEQFF. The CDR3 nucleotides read TGTGCCAGTAGTCCGGGACATCCTACTCTCTCCTACAATGAGCAGTTCTTC.

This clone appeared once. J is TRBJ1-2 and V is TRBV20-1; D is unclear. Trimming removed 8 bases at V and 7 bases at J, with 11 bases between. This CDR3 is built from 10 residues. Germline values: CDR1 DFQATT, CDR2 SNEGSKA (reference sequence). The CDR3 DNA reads TGCAGTTGTTGGAGAGCTGGCTACACCTTC. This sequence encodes CSCWRAGYTF.

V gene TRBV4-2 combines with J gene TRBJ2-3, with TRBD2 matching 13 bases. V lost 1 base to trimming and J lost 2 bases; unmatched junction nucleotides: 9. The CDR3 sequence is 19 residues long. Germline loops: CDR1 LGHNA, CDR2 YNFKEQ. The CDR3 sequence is CASSQAPGLAGVDTDTQYF. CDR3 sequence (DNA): TGTGCCAGCAGCCAAGCCCCCGGACTAGCGGGAGTCGACACAGATACGCAGTATTTT.

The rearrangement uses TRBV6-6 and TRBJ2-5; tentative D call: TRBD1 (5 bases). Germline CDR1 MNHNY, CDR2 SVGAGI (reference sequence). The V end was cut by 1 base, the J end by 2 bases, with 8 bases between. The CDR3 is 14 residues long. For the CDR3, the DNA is TGTGCCAGCAGTTACTGGCAGGGTCAAGAGACCCAGTACTTC. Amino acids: CASSYWQGQETQYF.

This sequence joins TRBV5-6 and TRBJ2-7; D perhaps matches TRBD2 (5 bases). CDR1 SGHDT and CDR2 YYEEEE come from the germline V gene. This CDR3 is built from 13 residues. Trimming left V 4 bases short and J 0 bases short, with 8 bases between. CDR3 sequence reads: CASSPAGSYEQYF. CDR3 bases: TGTGCCAGCAGCCCGGCGGGCTCCTACGAGCAGTACTTC.

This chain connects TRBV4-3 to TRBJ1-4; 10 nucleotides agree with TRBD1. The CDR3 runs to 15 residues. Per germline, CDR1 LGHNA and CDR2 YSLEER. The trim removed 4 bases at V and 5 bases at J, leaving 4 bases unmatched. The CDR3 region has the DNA TGCGCCAGCAGCCGTCGGGACAGGGGAAATGAAAAACTGTTTTTT. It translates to CASSRRDRGNEKLFF.

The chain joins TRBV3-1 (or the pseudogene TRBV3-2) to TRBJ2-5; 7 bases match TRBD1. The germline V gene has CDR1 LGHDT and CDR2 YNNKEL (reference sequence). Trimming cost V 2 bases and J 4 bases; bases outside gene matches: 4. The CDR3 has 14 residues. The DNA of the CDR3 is TGTGCCAGCAGCCAATTCGGGACAGCAGAGACCCAGTACTTC. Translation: CASSQFGTAETQYF.

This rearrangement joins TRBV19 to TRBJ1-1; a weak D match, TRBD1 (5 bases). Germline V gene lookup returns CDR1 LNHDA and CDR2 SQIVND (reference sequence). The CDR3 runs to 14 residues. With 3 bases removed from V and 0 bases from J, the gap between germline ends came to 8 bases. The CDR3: CASSMGGVNTEAFF. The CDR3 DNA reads TGTGCCAGTAGTATGGGGGGGGTGAACACTGAAGCTTTCTTT.

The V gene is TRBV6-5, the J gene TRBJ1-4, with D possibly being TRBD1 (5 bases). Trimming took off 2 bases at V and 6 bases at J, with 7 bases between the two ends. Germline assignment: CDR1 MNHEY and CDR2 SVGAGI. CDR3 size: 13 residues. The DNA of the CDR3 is TGTGCCAGCAGTTACGACAGTCATGAAAAACTGTTTTTT. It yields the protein CASSYDSHEKLFF.

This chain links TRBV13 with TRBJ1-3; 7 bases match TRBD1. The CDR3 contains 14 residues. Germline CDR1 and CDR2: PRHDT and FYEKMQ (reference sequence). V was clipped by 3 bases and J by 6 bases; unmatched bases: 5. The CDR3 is CASSLYDRVNTIYF. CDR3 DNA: TGTGCCAGCAGCTTGTACGACAGGGTAAACACCATATATTTT.

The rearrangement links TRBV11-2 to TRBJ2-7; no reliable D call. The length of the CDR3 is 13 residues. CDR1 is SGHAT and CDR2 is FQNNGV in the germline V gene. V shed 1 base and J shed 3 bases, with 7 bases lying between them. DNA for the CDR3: TGTGCCAGCAGCTTAGGGGCGTTCTACGAGCAGTACTTC. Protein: CASSLGAFYEQYF. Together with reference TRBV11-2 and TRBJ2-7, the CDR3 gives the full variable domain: EAGVAQSPRYKIIEKRQSVAFWCNPISGHATLYWYQQILGQGPKLLIQFQNNGVVDDSQLPKDRFSAERLKGVDSTLKIQPAKLEDSAVYLCASSLGAFYEQYFGPGTRLTVT.

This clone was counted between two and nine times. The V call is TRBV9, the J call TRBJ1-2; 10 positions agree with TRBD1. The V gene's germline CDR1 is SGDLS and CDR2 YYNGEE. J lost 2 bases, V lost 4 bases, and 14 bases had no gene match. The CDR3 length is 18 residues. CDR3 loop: CASSFSRDRGFANYGYTF. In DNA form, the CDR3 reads TGTGCCAGCAGCTTCTCCCGGGACAGGGGTTTCGCAAACTATGGCTACACCTTC.